Shown below are 25 T cell receptor beta chains from a single sample sequenced in a study of blood T cell repertoires in COVID-19. Method: immunoSEQ multiplex PCR; TCRdb's copy keeps in-frame clones and lacks some. Counted here are 250,000 to 350,000 clones, around nine tenths occurring once; the ten biggest clones make up around 2%. Sequenced input: PBMCs or T cells enriched from blood (not recorded which). The receptors here all came from a woman aged 55-70 years in a cohort exposed to, infected with or recovered from COVID-19 (not recorded which).

V is TRBV28 and J is TRBJ1-2; no firm D call. Trimming pared 5 bases from V and 8 bases from J, leaving 12 bases between. CDR1 is MDHEN, CDR2 SYDVKM, per germline. The CDR3 sequence is 12 residues long. CDR3 DNA: TGTGCCAGCAGTCTCGGGGAGGGCGGCTACACCTTC. Protein: CASSLGEGGYTF.

CDR3 protein: CASSLGGGRALQETQYF. DNA for the CDR3: TGTGCCAGCAGCTTAGGGGGCGGGAGGGCTTTACAAGAGACCCAGTACTTC. The chain couples TRBV7-6 to TRBJ2-5; 9 bases line up with TRBD2. CDR1 SGHVS and CDR2 FNYEAQ come from the germline V gene. V lost 1 base to trimming and J lost 2 bases; unmatched junction nucleotides: 8. CDR3 length: 17 residues.

The chain recombines TRBV18 with TRBJ1-6, with 12 bases lining up with TRBD1. CDR1 and CDR2 (germline): KGHSH, LQKENI. The CDR3 has 20 residues. J was trimmed by 8 bases and V by 1 base; bases with no gene match: 15. The CDR3 loop is CASSPLLGTGGTNPDSPLHF. In nucleotides, the CDR3 is TGTGCCAGCTCACCACTGCTCGGGACAGGGGGCACGAATCCCGATTCACCCCTCCACTTT.

The gene calls are TRBV5-6 and TRBJ2-7, with a weak D call TRBD2 (6 bases). V lost 4 bases, J lost 3 bases, and 17 bases lay in between. The CDR3 has 15 amino acids. Germline loops: CDR1 SGHDT, CDR2 YYEEEE. CDR3 residues: CASSREARSFYEQYF. The CDR3 DNA reads TGTGCCAGCAGCAGGGAGGCGAGGAGCTTCTACGAGCAGTACTTC.

The rearrangement joins TRBV21-1 to TRBJ2-6; whether TRBD1, the table's D call, matches the DNA was not checked. TRBV21-1 has pseudogene status. The CDR3 has 17 amino acids. The DNA of the CDR3 is TGTGCCAGCACCCCACAGGGGACCCTCTCTGGGGCCAACGTCCTGACTTTC. The encoded protein is CASTPQGTLSGANVLTF.

The chain combines TRBV5-1 with TRBJ2-5; maybe TRBD1 (6 bases). With 3 bases removed from V and 1 base from J, the gap between germline ends came to 10 bases. This CDR3 has 14 amino acids. CDR1 is SGHRS and CDR2 is YFSETQ in the germline V gene. In DNA form, the CDR3 reads TGCGCCAGCAGCTCCGGACAGCTCCAAGAGACCCAGTACTTC. This gives the protein CASSSGQLQETQYF.

This chain connects TRBV5-4 to TRBJ2-7; 8 bases map to TRBD2. After removal of 5 bases from V and 5 bases from J, the junction contained 12 bases not matched to a gene. The germline gives CDR1 SGHNT, CDR2 YYREEE (reference sequence). The CDR3 totals 15 residues. CDR3 nucleotides: TGTGCCAGCAGTAGCGGGACCCCCCGTAGGAACGAGCAGTACTTC. Residues: CASSSGTPRRNEQYF.

This chain links TRBV7-9 with TRBJ1-5; 7 bases align to TRBD1. Per the germline V gene, CDR1 is SEHNR and CDR2 is FQNEAQ (reference sequence). The CDR3 has 14 residues. V lost 2 bases and J lost 4; bases outside the gene matches: 2. The CDR3 here is CASSLTTGNQPQHF. The CDR3 coding sequence is TGTGCCAGCAGCTTAACGACAGGGAATCAGCCCCAGCATTTT.

This sequence joins TRBV3-1 (or the pseudogene TRBV3-2) and TRBJ1-1, with D possibly matching TRBD1 (5 bases). Trimming removed 2 bases from V and 1 base from J, with 14 bases in between. The CDR3 runs 16 residues. The V gene's germline CDR1 is LGHDT and CDR2 YNNKEL (reference sequence). CDR3 loop: CASSQFGGVPNTEAFF. CDR3 DNA sequence: TGTGCCAGCAGCCAATTTGGGGGGGTCCCGAACACTGAAGCTTTCTTT.

This clone was seen only once. CDR3 coding DNA: TGTGCCAGCAGTTATGGCGGGGCTAGGGAGACCCAGTACTTC. This sequence encodes CASSYGGARETQYF. The V gene is TRBV6-2 or TRBV6-3, the J gene TRBJ2-5, with D possibly matching TRBD2 (6 bases). Deletions cut 3 bases from V and 5 bases from J, with 13 bases between. Germline V CDR1 and CDR2: MNHEY, SVGEGT. The CDR3 has 14 amino acids.

The rearrangement links TRBV4-1 to TRBJ2-1; 9 bases fit TRBD2. The CDR3 has 18 amino acids. The V segment lost 1 base and the J segment 5 bases; nucleotides outside the gene matches: 12. Germline V gene lookup returns CDR1 MGHRA and CDR2 YSYEKL. Here the CDR3 reads CASSQVFPSGRLDNEQFF. The CDR3 nucleotides are TGCGCCAGCAGCCAAGTGTTCCCGAGCGGGAGGTTGGACAATGAGCAGTTCTTC.

This clone turned up a few times. The chain recombines TRBV9 with TRBJ1-3; perhaps TRBD1 as D (5 bases). V shed 2 bases and J shed 3 bases, with 12 bases lying between them. CDR1 and CDR2 from the germline V gene are SGDLS and YYNGEE. This CDR3 region has 15 residues. CDR3 sequence: CASSVETVGGNTIYF. DNA of the CDR3: TGTGCCAGCAGCGTCGAGACAGTAGGTGGAAACACCATATATTTT.

The V and J genes are TRBV2 and TRBJ2-5; 8 bases fit TRBD1. The CDR3 runs 13 residues. Germline V CDR1 and CDR2: SNHLY, FYNNEI. Germline trimming cut 6 bases from V and 4 bases from J; bases unmatched to any gene: 4. The chain's CDR3 is CASRKTGGETQYF. The CDR3, as DNA: TGTGCCAGCAGAAAAACAGGGGGAGAGACCCAGTACTTC.

V and J are TRBV6-5 and TRBJ2-1; TRBD2 matches at 8 bases. V lost 11 bases, J lost 7 bases, and 7 bases stayed unmatched. This CDR3 region has 12 residues. CDR1 is MNHEY, CDR2 SVGAGI, per germline. The CDR3 coding sequence is TGTGCCGGACGGGGACTAGGGAATGAGCAGTTCTTC. It specifies CAGRGLGNEQFF.

The chain employs TRBV5-4 and TRBJ2-3, with 7 bases aligning to TRBD1. This CDR3 has 16 amino acids. Looked up from germline, CDR1 is SGHNT and CDR2 is YYREEE (reference sequence). Trimming cost V 0 bases and J 3 bases; bases outside gene matches: 7. CDR3 protein: CASSLEGGQITDTQYF. CDR3 nucleotides: TGTGCCAGCAGCTTGGAAGGGGGACAGATTACAGATACGCAGTATTTT.

On this clone: An end of the junction differs from the germline gene, which may be a read error. The V and J genes are TRBV11-3 and TRBJ2-7; 9 positions agree with TRBD1. CDR3 length: 10 amino acids. Germline-derived CDR1 and CDR2 are SGHNT and YENEEA. This chain's CDR3 is CASTLDRGNF. The CDR3 DNA follows: TGTGCCAGCACCCTGGACAGGGGAAACTTC. Supplemented by reference TRBV11-3 and TRBJ2-7, the full variable domain reads EAGVVQSPRYKIIEKKQPVAFWCNPISGHNTLYWYLQNLGQGPELLIRYENEEAVDDSQLPKDRFSAERLKGVDSTLKIQPAELGDSAVYLCASTLDRGNFGPGTRLTVT.

The V and J genes are TRBV10-1 and TRBJ1-3; D gene uncertain. Germline assignment: CDR1 WNHNN and CDR2 SYGVQD (reference sequence). The CDR3 has 15 amino acids. V lost 7 bases, J lost 0 bases, and 13 bases lay in between. The CDR3 sequence is CASKGLMYSGNTIYF. The CDR3 coding sequence is TGCGCCAGCAAAGGACTTATGTACTCTGGAAACACCATATATTTT.

V gene TRBV9 combines with J gene TRBJ2-1, with 7 bases aligning to TRBD2. Per the germline V gene, CDR1 is SGDLS and CDR2 is YYNGEE. CDR3 length: 17 residues. V dropped 0 bases and J dropped 0; count of bases not matched to a gene: 6. The CDR3 spells CASSVAPAGSSYNEQFF. CDR3 nucleotides: TGTGCCAGCAGCGTAGCCCCAGCGGGGAGCTCCTACAATGAGCAGTTCTTC.

The rearrangement joins TRBV7-8 to TRBJ2-3; D possibly corresponds to TRBD1 (5 bases). Trimming took off 5 bases at V and 6 bases at J, with 9 bases between the two ends. This CDR3 comprises 12 residues. Germline-derived CDR1 and CDR2 are SGHVS and FQNEAQ. Written as DNA, the CDR3 is TGTGCCAGCAGCATGACAGCGGATACGCAGTATTTT. Translation gives CASSMTADTQYF. Based on the CDR3 plus reference TRBV7-8 and TRBJ2-3, the full variable domain is GAGVSQSPRYKVAKRGQDVALRCDPISGHVSLFWYQQALGQGPEFLTYFQNEAQLDKSGLPSDRFFAERPEGSVSTLKIQRTQQEDSAVYLCASSMTADTQYFGPGTRLTVL.

The chain links TRBV30 to TRBJ1-6; D uncertain. V dropped 4 bases and J dropped 5 bases, with 6 bases sitting between them. CDR3 length: 12 residues. Looked up from germline, CDR1 is GTSNPN and CDR2 is SVGIG (reference sequence). This chain's CDR3 is CAWNRNNSPLHF. CDR3 nucleotides: TGTGCCTGGAACAGAAATAATTCACCCCTCCACTTT.

The chain employs TRBV20-1 and TRBJ2-1; D might be TRBD1 (5 bases). The CDR3 is 10 residues long. Germline loops: CDR1 DFQATT, CDR2 SNEGSKA (reference sequence). The CDR3 here is CSSNGHEQFF. DNA for the CDR3: TGCAGCTCTAACGGACACGAGCAGTTCTTC.

The chain combines TRBV27 with TRBJ1-1; no reliable D call. CDR3 length: 17 residues. CDR1 is MNHEY and CDR2 is SMNVEV in the germline V gene (reference sequence). With 4 bases removed from V and 0 bases from J, the gap between germline ends came to 18 bases. CDR3 residues: CASSSYTTRLMNTEAFF. The CDR3 bases are TGTGCCAGCAGTTCCTACACCACGAGACTGATGAACACTGAAGCTTTCTTT.

CDR3 region: CASSFRTSLGEQYF. The CDR3 DNA follows: TGTGCCAGCAGCTTTAGGACTAGCCTAGGCGAGCAGTACTTC. This chain uses TRBV7-9 with TRBJ2-7; 8 bases match TRBD2. Per germline, CDR1 SEHNR and CDR2 FQNEAQ (reference sequence). The CDR3 has 14 residues. V lost 3 bases, J lost 6 bases, and 7 bases stayed unmatched.

The chain employs TRBV7-2 and TRBJ2-4; D may be TRBD2 (6 bases). CDR3 length: 14 residues. The V end was cut by 7 bases, the J end by 4 bases, with 14 bases between. Germline CDR1 and CDR2: SGHTA and FQGNSA. The chain's CDR3 is CASTLGGYKNIQYF. The DNA for the CDR3 is TGTGCCAGCACCCTCGGGGGTTATAAAAACATTCAGTACTTC.

The CDR3, as DNA: TGTGCCAGCAGTTTATCTCGGGGGATGGTCTCCGAGCAGTACTTC. Translated, it gives CASSLSRGMVSEQYF. The J gene is TRBJ2-7, the V gene TRBV27; tentative D call: TRBD2 (6 bases). The length of the CDR3 is 15 residues. The germline V and J ends were trimmed by 0 bases and 6 bases, with 15 bases remaining between them. CDR1 and CDR2 (germline): MNHEY, SMNVEV (reference sequence).